This TCR beta chain was captured in a study of T cell repertoires in cytomegalovirus infection (dated by TCRdb to the late 2010s). As for the study more broadly: The peptide stimulations were aimed at well-studied HLA-B-restricted epitopes as well as recently identified HLA-C-restricted CMV epitopes, whose presentation resists viral immunomodulation. The HLA type of each donor mattered for the analysis, because public TCR beta signatures pointed to carriage of CMV infection along with the matching HLA type. On the study overall, not on this receptor specifically: The ex vivo response was dominated by HLA-C-restricted CMV-specific TCR beta clonotypes, which also provided the single most frequent clonotype in two of eight donors. In both this cohort and an independent cohort of under 450 donors, the cumulative frequency of public TCR beta family members distinguished carriers of CMV infection plus the relevant HLA type.

In its sample, this clonotype was seen a few times. Which antigen it targets is not known. Per-nucleotide qualities are absent, and no much larger clonotype sits a single base away. The label giving this sample's treatment or condition can be read as: in vitro stimulation with specific CMV peptide epitopes to enrich CMV-specific T cells. This sample was sequenced with an Illumina HiSeq 1500. TCRdb redid the processing of the public reads, applying fastp at Q25 and MiXCR, and retained in-frame beta chains. A single entry per CDR3 protein holds the most common genes and DNA from its merged rows. The sample data list about 920,000 distinct CDR3 sequences, and more than 25% of these were observed just once. The top ten hold over 13% of the sample. The CDR3 starts with the cysteine, ends with the phenylalanine, and has 15 residues. The only DNA kept is the CDR3, 45 bases in frame from the first base. Relative to germline, V is 5 bases shorter and J is 0 bases shorter, with 12 bases between their ends. Per the germline V gene, MDHEN is the CDR1 and SYDVKM is the CDR2.

The V and J genes are TRBV28 and TRBJ2-3; TRBD2 is a weak D gene call, 7 bases matching. Specimen: cultured CD8+ T cells from PBMCs, collected from culture after CMV antigen stimulation. The receptor was derived from a human donor in good health (CMV status not recorded). Some clones in this sample may be carry-over from other donors' samples. The CDR3 sequence is CASSGGASSTDTQYF. The bases are TGTGCCAGCAGTGGGGGGGCTTCTAGCACAGATACGCAGTATTTT.